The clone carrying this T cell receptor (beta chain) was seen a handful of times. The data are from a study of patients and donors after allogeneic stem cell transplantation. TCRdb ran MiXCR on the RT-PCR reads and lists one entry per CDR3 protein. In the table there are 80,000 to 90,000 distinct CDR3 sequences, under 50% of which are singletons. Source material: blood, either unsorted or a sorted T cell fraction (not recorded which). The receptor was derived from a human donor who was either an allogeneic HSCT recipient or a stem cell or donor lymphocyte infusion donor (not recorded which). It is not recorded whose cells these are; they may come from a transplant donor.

The DNA of the CDR3 is TGTGCCAGCAGTTCATTATGGGGGGGGCGGCATCAGCCCCAGCATTTT. Residues: CASSSLWGGRHQPQHF. This chain links TRBV28 with TRBJ1-5, with TRBD1 as a possible D gene (6 bases). The CDR3 is 16 amino acids. V gave up 4 bases and J gave up 5 bases, with 18 bases separating them. CDR1 is MDHEN, CDR2 SYDVKM, per germline.